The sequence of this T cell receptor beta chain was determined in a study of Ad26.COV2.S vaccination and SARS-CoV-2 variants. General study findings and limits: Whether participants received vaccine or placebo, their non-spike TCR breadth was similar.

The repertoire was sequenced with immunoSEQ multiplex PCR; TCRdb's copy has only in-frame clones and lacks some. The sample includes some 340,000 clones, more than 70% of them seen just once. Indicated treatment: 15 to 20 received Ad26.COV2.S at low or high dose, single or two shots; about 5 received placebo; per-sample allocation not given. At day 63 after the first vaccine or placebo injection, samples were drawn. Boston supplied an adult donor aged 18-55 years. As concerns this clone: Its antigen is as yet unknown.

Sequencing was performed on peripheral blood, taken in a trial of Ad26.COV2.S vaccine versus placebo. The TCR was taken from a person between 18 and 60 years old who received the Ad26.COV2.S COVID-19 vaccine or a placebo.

Here the CDR3 DNA reads TGTGCCAGCAGGTCAGGAGCCGGGTCAGCCAAAAACATTCAGTACTTC. Residues: CASRSGAGSAKNIQYF. V usage is TRBV27 and J usage is TRBJ2-4; D unresolved. The V end lost 6 bases, the J end lost 0 bases, and 15 bases lay between the germline ends. Germline V gene sequence: CDR1 MNHEY, CDR2 SMNVEV (reference sequence). The CDR3 loop spans 16 amino acids.